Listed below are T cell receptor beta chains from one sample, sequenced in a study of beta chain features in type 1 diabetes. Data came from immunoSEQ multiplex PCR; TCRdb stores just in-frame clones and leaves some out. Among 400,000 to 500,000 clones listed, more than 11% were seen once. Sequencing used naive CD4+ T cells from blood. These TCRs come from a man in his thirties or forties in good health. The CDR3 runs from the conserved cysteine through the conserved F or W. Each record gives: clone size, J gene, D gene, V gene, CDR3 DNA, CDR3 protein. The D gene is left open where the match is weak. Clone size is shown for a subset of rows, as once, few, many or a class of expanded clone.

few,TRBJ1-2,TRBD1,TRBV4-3,TGCGCCAGCAGCCAAGATACCGTGCAGGGGGCCCGTTATGGCTACACCTTC,CASSQDTVQGARYGYTF
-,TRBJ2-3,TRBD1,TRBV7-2,TGTGCCAGCAGTTCGACAGGGGGGGTCGCAGATACGCAGTATTTT,CASSSTGGVADTQYF
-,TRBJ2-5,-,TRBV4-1,TGCGCCAGCAGCCAAGACGGCGGGGAGGTCCAAGAGACCCAGTACTTC,CASSQDGGEVQETQYF
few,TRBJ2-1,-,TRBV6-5,TGTGCCAGCAGCATGGGCCTCACTGTCAATGAGCAGTTCTTC,CASSMGLTVNEQFF
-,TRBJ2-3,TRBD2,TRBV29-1,TGCAGCGTTGAGGGACTAGCTGGGGGTACAGATACGCAGTATTTT,CSVEGLAGGTDTQYF
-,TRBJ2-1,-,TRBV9,TGTGCCAGCAGCACAGGCAGTTCGAGCTCCTACAATGAGCAGTTCTTC,CASSTGSSSSYNEQFF
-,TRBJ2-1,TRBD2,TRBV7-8,TGTGCCAGCAGCTTACGGCGGGAGGGATCTACAAGGGAGCAGTTCTTC,CASSLRREGSTREQFF
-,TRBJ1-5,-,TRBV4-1,TGCGCCAGCAGCCGCACAGGGCAGGGCAATCAGCCCCAGCATTTT,CASSRTGQGNQPQHF
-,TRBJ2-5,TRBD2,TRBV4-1,TGCGCCAGCAGCCGCGTACTAGCGTCCGGGGGGGAGACCCAGTACTTC,CASSRVLASGGETQYF
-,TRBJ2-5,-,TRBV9,TGTGCCAGCAGCGTTGCTGCGCAAGAGACCCAGTACTTC,CASSVAAQETQYF
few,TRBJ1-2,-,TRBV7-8,TGTGCCAGCAGCTCAGCCGAAACCCAGAGCAGCTACACCTTC,CASSSAETQSSYTF
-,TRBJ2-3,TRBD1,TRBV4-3,TGCGCCAGCAGCCAGTACAGGGGGCGCATATCAGATACGCAGTATTTT,CASSQYRGRISDTQYF
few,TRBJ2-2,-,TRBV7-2,TGTGCCAGCAGCCGCGATGGGACAACGGGTACCGGGGAGCTGTTTTTT,CASSRDGTTGTGELFF
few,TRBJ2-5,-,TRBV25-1,TGTGCCAGCCGACCTCGGGGACCCTCAAGAGCGTTCGCGGAGACCCAGTACTTC,CASRPRGPSRAFAETQYF
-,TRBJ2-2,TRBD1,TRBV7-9,TGTGCCGGCCTCAGGGGGCCGAACACCGGGGAGCTGTTTTTT,CAGLRGPNTGELFF
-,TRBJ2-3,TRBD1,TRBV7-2,TGTGCCAGCACCCTCGGGACAGCCACAGATACGCAGTATTTT,CASTLGTATDTQYF
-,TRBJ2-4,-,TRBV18,TGTGCCAGCTCACCACCGAGCCCTCCCCTAGCCAAAAACATTCAGTACTTC,CASSPPSPPLAKNIQYF
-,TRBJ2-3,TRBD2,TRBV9,TGTGCCAGCAGCGTAGGGACTAGCGCGAGTTCAGATACGCAGTATTTT,CASSVGTSASSDTQYF
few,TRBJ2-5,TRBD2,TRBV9,TGTGCCAGCGGCCCGGGACTAGCGGGAATGGAGACCCAGTACTTC,CASGPGLAGMETQYF
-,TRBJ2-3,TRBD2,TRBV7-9,TGTGCCAGCAGCTTGGGGACTAGCCGAAGCACAGATACGCAGTATTTT,CASSLGTSRSTDTQYF
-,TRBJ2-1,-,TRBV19,TGTGCCAGTAGTATAGGGGACTCCTACAATGAGCAGTTCTTC,CASSIGDSYNEQFF
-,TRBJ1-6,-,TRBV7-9,TGTGCCAGCAGCCTACGCCTGGACCTTTATTCACCCCTCCACTTT,CASSLRLDLYSPLHF
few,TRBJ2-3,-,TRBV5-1,TGCGCCAGCAGCGAGGCAGATACGCAGTATTTT,CASSEADTQYF
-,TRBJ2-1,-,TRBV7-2,TGTGCCAGCAGCCCTAGGGGGGGCATTCTTGAGCAGTTCTTC,CASSPRGGILEQFF
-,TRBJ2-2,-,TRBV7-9,TGTGCCAGCAGCTTATGGCAGGGCTACACCGGGGAGCTGTTTTTT,CASSLWQGYTGELFF
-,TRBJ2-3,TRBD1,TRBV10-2,TGCGCCAGCCGCGGGTGGGGGACAGGATACACAGATACGCAGTATTTT,CASRGWGTGYTDTQYF
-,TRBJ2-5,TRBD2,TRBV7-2,TGTGCCAGCAGGCCTAACCTAGCGGGAGGAGGTGAGACCCAGTACTTC,CASRPNLAGGGETQYF
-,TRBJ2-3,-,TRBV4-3,TGCGCCAGCAGCCAAGCAGGGTTGAGGGGTGATACGCAGTATTTT,CASSQAGLRGDTQYF
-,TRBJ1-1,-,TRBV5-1,TGCGCCAGCAGCTTGGACAGGGCTCCGGGTGGAGCTTTCTTT,CASSLDRAPGGAFF
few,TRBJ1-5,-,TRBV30,TGTGCCTGGAGTGTTCATAGCAATCAGCCCCAGCATTTT,CAWSVHSNQPQHF
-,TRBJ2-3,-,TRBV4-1,TGCGCCAGCAGCTACCCGGGACGCACAGATACGCAGTATTTT,CASSYPGRTDTQYF
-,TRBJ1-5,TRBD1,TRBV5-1,TGCGCCAGCAGCTCTGGACAGGGAGGCAATCAGCCCCAGCATTTT,CASSSGQGGNQPQHF
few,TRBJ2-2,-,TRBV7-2,TGTGCCAGCAGCTCGGGCACCCGGCTATCGAACACCGGGGAGCTGTTTTTT,CASSSGTRLSNTGELFF
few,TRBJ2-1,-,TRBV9,TGTGCCAGCAGCGCTACGCCCTCTTACAATGAGCAGTTCTTC,CASSATPSYNEQFF
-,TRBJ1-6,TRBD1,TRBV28,TGTGCCAGCCAGCCGGGACAGGGAGGTACCTCCTATAATTCACCCCTCCACTTT,CASQPGQGGTSYNSPLHF
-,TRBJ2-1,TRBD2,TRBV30,TGTGCCTGGAGTGCCTATATCGGGACTAGCGGGCTGAATGAGCAGTTCTTC,CAWSAYIGTSGLNEQFF
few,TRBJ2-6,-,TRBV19,TGTGCCCACCGCGGGTCGGGGCTCCACTCTGGGGCCAACGTCCTGACTTTC,CAHRGSGLHSGANVLTF
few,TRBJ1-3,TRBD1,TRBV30,TGTGCCTGGAGGGGACAGGGCAGGATCCCCTCTGGAAACACCATATATTTT,CAWRGQGRIPSGNTIYF
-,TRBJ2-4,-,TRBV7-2,TGTGCCAGCAGCTTAGGCTACAGGAAGGAAAACATTCAGTACTTC,CASSLGYRKENIQYF
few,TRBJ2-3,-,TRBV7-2,TGTGCCAGCAGCTCCTCACGCGGTACGCAGTATTTT,CASSSSRGTQYF
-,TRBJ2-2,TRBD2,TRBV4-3,TGCGCCAGCAGCCAATCGGGACTACACACCGGGGAGCTGTTTTTT,CASSQSGLHTGELFF
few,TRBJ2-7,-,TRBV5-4,TGTGCCAGCAGCCCCGGGGGTCAGGATAAGTACGAGCAGTACTTC,CASSPGGQDKYEQYF